This TCR beta chain is drawn from a study of OX40 agonist ivuxolimab in advanced cancers. The CDR3 contains 14 residues. In germline, CDR1 is SGHNT, CDR2 YENEEA. Germline trimming cut 1 base from V and 5 bases from J; bases unmatched to any gene: 3. Findings and limits, study-wide: Some nonresponders also had low normalized T-cell clonal expansion. There were, on average, more expanded clones in CD8+ T cells than in CD4+.

On this clone itself: Its antigen is as yet unknown.

Clones were sequenced by immunoSEQ multiplex PCR, and TCRdb holds only the in-frame ones, with some missing. Of about 150,000 clones listed, under 95% were seen once; the top ten hold around 0.28%. The clonotype originates from an adult with an advanced solid tumor such as melanoma, head and neck, liver or kidney cancer. The chain links TRBV11-3 to TRBJ2-3; 7 bases fit TRBD2. The source material was CD4+ or CD8+ T cells sorted from blood, sampled in a trial of the OX40 agonist ivuxolimab. This CDR3 is CASSLGGSGDTQYF. The CDR3 DNA sequence: TGTGCCAGCAGCTTAGGCGGGAGTGGAGATACGCAGTATTTT.